This T cell receptor (beta chain) was sequenced in a study of shared clonotypes between healthy human individuals (dated by TCRdb to 2020 to 2022). General notes on the study: A few men and a couple of women, aged 18 to 49 years, made up the cohort. Blood TCR repertoires of about five healthy adults were deeply sequenced to estimate repertoire size and the extent of clonotype sharing between individuals. Per donor, leukapheresis produced somewhere between about 0.8 and 9 billion PBMCs. To increase sequencing depth and limit assay-specific biases, TCR repertoire library preparation and sequencing were carried out by different laboratories using diverse techniques. Per donor, three plates each were used for CD4 naive and CD4 memory, two for CD8 naive, and one for CD8 memory. General study outcomes and caveats: Sampling was limited to blood, and TCR repertoires in tissue likely differ from TCR repertoires in blood. Rarefaction of sorted-subset datasets indicated incomplete sequencing despite the large sequencing depth. Compared with non-shared clonotypes, clonotypes shared by all four sorted-subset donors had higher generation probabilities. Around 5% of naive CD4, roughly 3.6% of naive CD8, about 2.5% of memory CD4, and 0.4% of memory CD8 clonotypes were shared across several donors. The small number of donors limited the genetic and exposure-history diversity represented. Based on pairwise subsampling, the degree of clonotype sharing among donors was expected to be affected by sequencing depth. Naive subsets generally had larger estimated clonotype richness than memory subsets did.

V lost 0 bases and J lost 1 base, and the count of bases not matched to a germline gene is 8. As encoded in the germline V gene, CDR1 is SGDLS while CDR2 is YYNGEE. The CDR3, cysteine through phenylalanine, is 18 amino acids long. Kept here is only the CDR3 DNA, which spans 54 bases and is read in frame from base 1. The donors were healthy, HIV-negative adults with no recently reported acute infections or vaccinations. Only Caucasian adults living in Nashville, Tennessee, USA were represented among the donors. CD4+ T cells were enriched by magnetic negative selection; naive cells were then positively selected on CD45RA, and the negative fraction formed the memory subset. Blood was collected by leukapheresis, and PBMCs were isolated by Ficoll-Histopaque density gradient centrifugation and then cryopreserved in liquid nitrogen vapor phase. Analytical flow cytometry was used to check the purity and quantity of each magnetically sorted T cell population. Each sorted fraction had its genomic DNA isolated and then quantified by UV absorbance on a Nanodrop 2000c.

Using the deep immunoSEQ assay, TCR CDR3 regions were amplified from genomic DNA by multiplex PCR. Extracted genomic DNA from each cell subset was distributed evenly across all wells of several immunoSEQ 96-well plates, and each plate was treated as a replicate. For sorted subsets, each replicate PCR was loaded with around 200 ng genomic DNA, equivalent to roughly 30,000 T cell genomes. Purified libraries were quantified with a Qubit 3.0 fluorometer, sized on a Bioanalyzer 2100, and re-quantified with the KAPA Library Quantification kit. A separate single-read 150-cycle Illumina NextSeq 550 flow cell was used to sequence each immunoSEQ 96-well plate. The original methods were these. Because the immunoSEQ output held only junctional sequences and lacked quality scores, the filtering could not match the filtering applied to full-length reads. Sequences were annotated with PyIR, a Python wrapper for IgBLAST v1.9, and V/J genes and CDR3 were assigned using IMGT germline references. Reads were filtered out if the reads had weak V/J assignments (E-value above 1e-6), no CDR3, stop codons, out-of-frame junctions, or ambiguous translated residues. V3J clonotypes were defined as sequences sharing an identical inferred V gene, J gene, and CDR3 amino acid sequence. Percentage overlap between repertoires was computed as shared unique clonotypes divided by the size of the smaller repertoire. RTK rarefaction, the Chao1 estimator, and Recon v2.1 estimates of unobserved clonotypes were used to assess repertoire richness. Generation probabilities for all TCRbeta clonotypes obtained by the gDNA method from a few donors were computed using OLGA. Here the immuneACCESS table is served through TCRdb, limited to in-frame sequences with V and J called. Missing clones are a known gap in these copies; in checked studies unresolved V genes cover under half, and the rest lacks a known reason. V and J calls plus clone size are reproduced from that table; the DNA served to infer D and trimming. The sample includes about 1.1 million clones, with 60% to 85% observed a single time. The ten biggest clones cover about 0.89% of the sample.

As to this clone: What antigen it recognizes has not been identified. Base qualities are not at hand, and no much larger clone is one base apart.

Sequenced sample: memory CD4+ T cells from PBMCs. The cell subset or site label of this sample denotes: CD45RA-negative fraction. The V and J segments used are TRBV9 and TRBJ2-3, and 10 bases in between align with TRBD2. This TCR was sampled from a man younger than 30 in good health. Some clones in this sample may be carry-over from other donors' samples. The CDR3 here reads CASSVGFLAGGRTDTQYF. DNA sequence: TGTGCCAGCAGCGTAGGCTTCTTAGCGGGAGGCCGCACAGATACGCAGTATTTT.